The entry that follows covers one T cell receptor (beta chain) sequence. Its target is not known. The sequence runs out 3 residues before the end of the CDR3; the remainder is reconstructed from the germline J gene. The data originate from a study of T cells in women clearing cervical HPV infection. Study at large: Cases were women with histologically confirmed HPV16-related CIN3 or worse, including a couple of invasive cancers. Control women cleared a single incident HPV16 infection within 12 months.

CDR1 and CDR2 (germline): SGHDT, YYEEEE. The CDR3 has 14 amino acids. The V gene end was trimmed by 0 bases and the J gene end by 4 bases; junction bases not matched to a gene: 3. Study-wide points: Repertoire richness, not evenness, was significantly elevated in CIN3+ cases versus controls.

immunoSEQ multiplex PCR used an average of roughly 1,100 ng genomic DNA. Method: immunoSEQ multiplex PCR; TCRdb's copy keeps in-frame clones and lacks some. The table gives fewer than 35,000 clones; the top ten clones make up roughly 3.9% of it. The source material was blood buffy coat. The gene calls are TRBV5-6 and TRBJ2-7, with 8 bases aligning to TRBD1. The sequence was obtained from a woman aged 18 to 75 with a cervical HPV16 infection that either progressed to CIN3+ or cleared (not recorded which). CDR3 in amino acids: CASSLGQGLYEQYF. CDR3 DNA, as far as it was read: TGTGCCAGCAGCTTGGGACAGGGGCTGTACGAG. Based on the CDR3 plus reference TRBV5-6 and TRBJ2-7, the full variable domain is DAGVTQSPTHLIKTRGQQVTLRCSPKSGHDTVSWYQQALGQGPQFIFQYYEEEERQRGNFPDRFSGHQFPNYSSELNVNALLLGDSALYLCASSLGQGLYEQYFGPGTRLTVT.